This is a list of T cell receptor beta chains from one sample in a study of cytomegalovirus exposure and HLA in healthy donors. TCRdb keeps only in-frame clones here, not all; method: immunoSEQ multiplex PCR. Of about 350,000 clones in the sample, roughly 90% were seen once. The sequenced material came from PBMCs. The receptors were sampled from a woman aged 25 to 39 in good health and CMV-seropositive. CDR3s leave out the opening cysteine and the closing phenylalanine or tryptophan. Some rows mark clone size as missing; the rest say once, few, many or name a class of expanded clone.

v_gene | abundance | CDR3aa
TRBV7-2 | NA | ASSPVSNQPQH
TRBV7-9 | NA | ASYPAGRNTEAF
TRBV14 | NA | ASSQVKGEAF
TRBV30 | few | AFLKGWRLEGYT
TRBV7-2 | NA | ASSPINTWGRGNEQF
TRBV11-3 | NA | ASSTTGGTYEQY
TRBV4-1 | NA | ASSQDSDRVAGNTIY
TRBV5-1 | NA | ASSLDLQGGYWPLH
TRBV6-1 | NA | ASSAGQASYEQY
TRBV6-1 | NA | ASSEGGQESYEQY
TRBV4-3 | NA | ASSQDRVGYQPQH
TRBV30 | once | AWSEAQGRTNSPLH
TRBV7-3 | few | ASSPQGANEQY